The TCR beta chain under discussion was sequenced for a study of blood T cell repertoires in COVID-19. Assay used: immunoSEQ multiplex PCR; TCRdb lists only in-frame clones, some missing. Here the sample spans around 170,000 clones, about 81% being singletons. The sequence was collected from a man aged 25 to 45 with active or convalescent COVID-19. Sample: peripheral blood.

The CDR3 region is CASSPQQMTGGGTDTQYF. The CDR3 DNA reads TGTGCCAGCAGCCCCCAACAAATGACAGGGGGCGGCACAGATACGCAGTATTTT. The chain couples TRBV5-4 to TRBJ2-3; the match to TRBD1 covers 10 bases. V dropped 4 bases and J dropped 1; count of bases not matched to a gene: 12. From germline, CDR1 is SGHNT and CDR2 YYREEE (reference sequence). The CDR3 runs 18 residues.